The rows below give T cell receptor beta chains drawn from one sample of a study of T cells after yellow fever vaccination. TCRdb analysed the 5' RACE reads with MiXCR anew, one entry per CDR3 protein. The sample lists 150,000 to 200,000 distinct CDR3 sequences, roughly 9.6% occurring once. Here the sequenced sample was CD8+ T cells sorted from PBMCs, taken 15 days after the yellow fever booster vaccination. The source is a man aged 18 to 29 who received the YFV17D yellow fever vaccine. CDR3s include the opening cysteine and the closing phenylalanine or tryptophan. D genes are given only for firm matches. Clone sizes are given selectively: once, few, many, or a class where the clone is expanded.

abundance: few; d_gene: .; v_gene: TRBV6-2/TRBV6-3; j_gene: TRBJ2-5; CDR3aa: CASSYWRGGSQETQYF; CDR3nt: TGTGCCAGCAGTTATTGGCGGGGCGGGTCGCAAGAGACCCAGTACTTC
abundance: .; d_gene: TRBD2; v_gene: TRBV6-5; j_gene: TRBJ2-5; CDR3aa: CASSAAGGTQETQYF; CDR3nt: TGTGCCAGCAGTGCAGCGGGGGGGACCCAAGAGACCCAGTACTTC
abundance: many; d_gene: .; v_gene: TRBV12-5; j_gene: TRBJ2-3; CDR3aa: CASVAASTDTQYF; CDR3nt: TGTGCTAGTGTAGCAGCTAGCACAGATACGCAGTATTTT
abundance: few; d_gene: TRBD2; v_gene: TRBV7-6; j_gene: TRBJ2-3; CDR3aa: CASSLTAASGGTLTDTQYF; CDR3nt: TGTGCCAGCAGCTTAACCGCGGCTAGCGGGGGTACACTCACAGATACGCAGTATTTT
abundance: .; d_gene: .; v_gene: TRBV7-9; j_gene: TRBJ2-2; CDR3aa: CASSLSLLGNPTSSNTGELFF; CDR3nt: TGTGCCAGCAGCTTATCTCTCCTGGGGAATCCGACTAGTTCGAACACCGGGGAGCTGTTTTTT
abundance: many; d_gene: .; v_gene: TRBV12-3/TRBV12-4; j_gene: TRBJ2-7; CDR3aa: CASRESSYEQYF; CDR3nt: TGTGCCAGCAGAGAAAGCTCCTACGAGCAGTACTTC
abundance: few; d_gene: .; v_gene: TRBV2; j_gene: TRBJ2-5; CDR3aa: CASTQWRVETQYF; CDR3nt: TGTGCCAGCACCCAATGGCGGGTAGAGACCCAGTACTTC
abundance: .; d_gene: .; v_gene: TRBV7-6; j_gene: TRBJ2-1; CDR3aa: CASSPPGGPYNEQFF; CDR3nt: TGTGCCAGCAGCCCCCCTGGGGGACCCTACAATGAGCAGTTCTTC
abundance: .; d_gene: .; v_gene: TRBV7-3; j_gene: TRBJ1-1; CDR3aa: CASRRTANTEAFF; CDR3nt: TGTGCCAGCAGACGGACAGCAAACACTGAAGCTTTCTTT
abundance: few; d_gene: TRBD1; v_gene: TRBV6-5; j_gene: TRBJ2-5; CDR3aa: CAANGQGEETQYF; CDR3nt: TGTGCCGCGAACGGGCAGGGGGAAGAGACCCAGTACTTC
abundance: .; d_gene: .; v_gene: TRBV7-2; j_gene: TRBJ1-4; CDR3aa: CASSPFLGQRAEKLFF; CDR3nt: TGTGCCAGCAGCCCCTTTCTCGGGCAACGGGCTGAAAAACTGTTTTTT
abundance: few; d_gene: TRBD2; v_gene: TRBV25-1; j_gene: TRBJ2-3; CDR3aa: CASSEFKRGALTDTQYF; CDR3nt: TGTGCCAGCAGTGAATTTAAGCGGGGGGCCCTCACAGATACGCAGTATTTT
abundance: few; d_gene: .; v_gene: TRBV20-1; j_gene: TRBJ1-3; CDR3aa: CSALSGGNTIYF; CDR3nt: TGCAGTGCCCTATCGGGAGGAAACACCATATATTTT
abundance: .; d_gene: .; v_gene: TRBV4-1; j_gene: TRBJ2-3; CDR3aa: CASSQGTPRTDTQYF; CDR3nt: TGCGCCAGCAGCCAAGGTACGCCCCGCACAGATACGCAGTATTTT
abundance: .; d_gene: TRBD2; v_gene: TRBV7-2; j_gene: TRBJ2-3; CDR3aa: CASSGLAGTDTQYF; CDR3nt: TGTGCCAGCAGCGGACTAGCGGGCACAGATACGCAGTATTTT
abundance: many; d_gene: .; v_gene: TRBV5-1; j_gene: TRBJ1-1; CDR3aa: CASSFGPNTEAFF; CDR3nt: TGCGCCAGCAGCTTTGGCCCTAATACTGAAGCTTTCTTT
abundance: few; d_gene: .; v_gene: TRBV4-3; j_gene: TRBJ2-7; CDR3aa: CASSQGTEQYF; CDR3nt: TGCGCCAGCAGCCAAGGTACCGAGCAGTACTTC
abundance: few; d_gene: .; v_gene: TRBV2; j_gene: TRBJ1-1; CDR3aa: CASRRDTANTEAFF; CDR3nt: TGTGCCAGCAGGCGGGATACCGCGAACACTGAAGCTTTCTTT
abundance: few; d_gene: .; v_gene: TRBV19; j_gene: TRBJ1-1; CDR3aa: CASSPKTGNTEAFF; CDR3nt: TGTGCCAGTTCCCCGAAGACAGGGAACACTGAAGCTTTCTTT
abundance: .; d_gene: .; v_gene: TRBV6-2/TRBV6-3; j_gene: TRBJ2-1; CDR3aa: CASRDHNEQFF; CDR3nt: TGTGCCAGCAGGGACCACAATGAGCAGTTCTTC
abundance: .; d_gene: TRBD1; v_gene: TRBV12-3/TRBV12-4; j_gene: TRBJ2-7; CDR3aa: CASSGTGGARRSEQYF; CDR3nt: TGTGCCAGCAGCGGGACAGGGGGCGCTCGCAGGAGCGAGCAGTACTTC
abundance: .; d_gene: TRBD2; v_gene: TRBV11-1; j_gene: TRBJ2-7; CDR3aa: CASSSGGSGEQYF; CDR3nt: TGTGCCAGCAGCTCGGGAGGGAGCGGCGAGCAGTACTTC
abundance: many; d_gene: TRBD2; v_gene: TRBV7-9; j_gene: TRBJ2-5; CDR3aa: CASSSERGRETQYF; CDR3nt: TGTGCCAGCAGCTCTGAGCGGGGCCGGGAGACCCAGTACTTC
abundance: few; d_gene: .; v_gene: TRBV20-1; j_gene: TRBJ1-2; CDR3aa: CSARAPPPQAGGYTF; CDR3nt: TGCAGTGCTAGAGCCCCCCCGCCCCAAGCTGGAGGCTACACCTTC
abundance: .; d_gene: TRBD2; v_gene: TRBV19; j_gene: TRBJ2-3; CDR3aa: CASSILAVETDTQYF; CDR3nt: TGTGCCAGTAGTATACTAGCGGTGGAGACAGATACGCAGTATTTT
abundance: .; d_gene: .; v_gene: TRBV15; j_gene: TRBJ2-7; CDR3aa: CATSRDPEYEQYF; CDR3nt: TGTGCCACCAGCAGAGATCCAGAATACGAGCAGTACTTC
abundance: .; d_gene: TRBD2; v_gene: TRBV24-1; j_gene: TRBJ2-5; CDR3aa: CATSAGGAQGTQYF; CDR3nt: TGTGCCACCAGTGCCGGGGGGGCTCAGGGGACCCAGTACTTC
abundance: few; d_gene: .; v_gene: TRBV11-2; j_gene: TRBJ2-7; CDR3aa: CASSTDRSYEQYF; CDR3nt: TGTGCCAGCAGCACGGACCGATCCTACGAGCAGTACTTC
abundance: few; d_gene: TRBD2; v_gene: TRBV12-3/TRBV12-4; j_gene: TRBJ2-3; CDR3aa: CASSLPQRGGTDTQYF; CDR3nt: TGTGCCAGCAGTTTACCACAGCGGGGGGGCACAGATACGCAGTATTTT
abundance: .; d_gene: .; v_gene: TRBV5-5; j_gene: TRBJ2-5; CDR3aa: CASSHLLGRETQYF; CDR3nt: TGTGCCAGCAGCCACCTTCTGGGGCGGGAGACCCAGTACTTC